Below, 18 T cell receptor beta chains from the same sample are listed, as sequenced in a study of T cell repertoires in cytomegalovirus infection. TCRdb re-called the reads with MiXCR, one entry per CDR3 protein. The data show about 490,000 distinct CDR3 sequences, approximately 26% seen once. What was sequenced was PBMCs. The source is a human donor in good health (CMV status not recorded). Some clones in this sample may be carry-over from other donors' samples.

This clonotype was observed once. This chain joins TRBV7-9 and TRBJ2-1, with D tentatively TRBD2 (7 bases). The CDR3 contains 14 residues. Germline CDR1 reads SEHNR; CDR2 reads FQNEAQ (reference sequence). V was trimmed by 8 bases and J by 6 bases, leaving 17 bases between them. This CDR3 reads CASGRGALANEQFF. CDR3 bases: TGTGCCAGCGGGAGGGGGGCATTAGCCAATGAGCAGTTCTTC. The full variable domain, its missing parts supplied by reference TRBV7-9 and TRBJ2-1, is DTGVSQNPRHKITKRGQNVTFRCDPISEHNRLYWYRQTLGQGPEFLTYFQNEAQLEKSRLLSDRFSAERPKGSFSTLEIQRTEQGDSAMYLCASGRGALANEQFFGPGTRLTVL.

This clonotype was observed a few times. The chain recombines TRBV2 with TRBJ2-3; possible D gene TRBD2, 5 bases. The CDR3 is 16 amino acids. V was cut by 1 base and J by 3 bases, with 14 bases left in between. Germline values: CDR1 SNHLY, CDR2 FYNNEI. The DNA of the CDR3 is TGTGCCAGCAGTGAAGGGTGGGGAGCGTCTACAGATACGCAGTATTTT. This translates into CASSEGWGASTDTQYF.

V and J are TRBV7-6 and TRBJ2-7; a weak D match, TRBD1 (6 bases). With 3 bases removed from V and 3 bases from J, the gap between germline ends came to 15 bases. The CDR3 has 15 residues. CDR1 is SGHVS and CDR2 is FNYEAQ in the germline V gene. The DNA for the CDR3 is TGTGCCAGCAGCTTCGAAACAGGGTATTACTACGAGCAGTACTTC. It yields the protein CASSFETGYYYEQYF. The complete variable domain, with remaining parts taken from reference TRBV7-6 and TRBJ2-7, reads GAGVSQSPRYKVTKRGQDVALRCDPISGHVSLYWYRQALGQGPEFLTYFNYEAQQDKSGLPNDRFSAERPEGSISTLTIQRTEQRDSAMYRCASSFETGYYYEQYFGPGTRLTVT.

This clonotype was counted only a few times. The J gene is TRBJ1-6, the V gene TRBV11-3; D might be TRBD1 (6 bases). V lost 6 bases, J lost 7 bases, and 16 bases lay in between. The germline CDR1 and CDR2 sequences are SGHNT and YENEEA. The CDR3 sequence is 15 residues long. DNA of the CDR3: TGTGCCAGCAGACCAGGGGCGACGGGGAATTCACCCCTCCACTTT. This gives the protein CASRPGATGNSPLHF. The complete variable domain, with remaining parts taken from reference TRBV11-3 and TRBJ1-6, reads EAGVVQSPRYKIIEKKQPVAFWCNPISGHNTLYWYLQNLGQGPELLIRYENEEAVDDSQLPKDRFSAERLKGVDSTLKIQPAELGDSAVYLCASRPGATGNSPLHFGNGTRLTVT.

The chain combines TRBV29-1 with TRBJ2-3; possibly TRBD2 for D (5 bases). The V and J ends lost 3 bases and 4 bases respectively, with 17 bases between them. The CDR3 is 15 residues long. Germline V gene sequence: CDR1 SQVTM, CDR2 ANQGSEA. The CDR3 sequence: CSVDEWMRVADTQYF. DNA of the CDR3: TGCAGCGTTGATGAGTGGATGAGGGTCGCAGATACGCAGTATTTT.

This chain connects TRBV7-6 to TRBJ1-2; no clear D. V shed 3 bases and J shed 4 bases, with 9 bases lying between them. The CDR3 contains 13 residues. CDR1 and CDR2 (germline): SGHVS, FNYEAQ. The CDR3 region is CASSFISRYGYTF. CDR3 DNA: TGTGCCAGCAGCTTCATCAGCCGCTATGGCTACACCTTC.

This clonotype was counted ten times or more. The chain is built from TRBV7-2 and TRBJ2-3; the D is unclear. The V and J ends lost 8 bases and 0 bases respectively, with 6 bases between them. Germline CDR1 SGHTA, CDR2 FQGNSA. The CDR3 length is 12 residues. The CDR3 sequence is CASGPSTDTQYF. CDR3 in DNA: TGTGCCAGCGGCCCTAGCACAGATACGCAGTATTTT.

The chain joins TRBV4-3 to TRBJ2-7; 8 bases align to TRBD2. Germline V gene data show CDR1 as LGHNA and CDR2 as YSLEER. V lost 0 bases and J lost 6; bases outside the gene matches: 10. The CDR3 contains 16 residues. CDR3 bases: TGCGCCAGCAGCCAAGATCCGCAACGGGAGGGGTCCGAGCAGTACTTC. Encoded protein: CASSQDPQREGSEQYF.

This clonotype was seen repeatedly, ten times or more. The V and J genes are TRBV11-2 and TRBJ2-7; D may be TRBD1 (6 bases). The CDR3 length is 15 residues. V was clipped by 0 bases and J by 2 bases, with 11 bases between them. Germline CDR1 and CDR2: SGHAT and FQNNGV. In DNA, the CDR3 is TGTGCCAGCAGCTTAGATTCAGGGGAGACCTACGAGCAGTACGTC. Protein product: CASSLDSGETYEQYV.

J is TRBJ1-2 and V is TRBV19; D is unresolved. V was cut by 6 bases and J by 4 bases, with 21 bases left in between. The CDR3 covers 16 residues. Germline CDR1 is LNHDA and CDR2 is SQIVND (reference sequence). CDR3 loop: CASRPGSKSAVYGYTF. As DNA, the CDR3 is TGTGCCAGTAGGCCGGGATCTAAGTCGGCCGTCTATGGCTACACCTTC.

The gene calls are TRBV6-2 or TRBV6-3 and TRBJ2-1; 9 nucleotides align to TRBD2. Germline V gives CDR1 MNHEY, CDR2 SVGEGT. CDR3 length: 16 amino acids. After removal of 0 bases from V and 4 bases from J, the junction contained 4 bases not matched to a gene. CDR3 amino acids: CASSYSASGTYNEQFF. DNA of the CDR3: TGTGCCAGCAGTTACTCGGCTAGCGGGACGTACAATGAGCAGTTCTTC.

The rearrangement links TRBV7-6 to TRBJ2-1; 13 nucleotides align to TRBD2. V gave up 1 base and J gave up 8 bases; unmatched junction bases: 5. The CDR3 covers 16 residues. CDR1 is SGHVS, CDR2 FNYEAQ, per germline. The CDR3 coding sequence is TGTGCCAGCAGCTTAGGGACTAGCGGGAGTACGGATGAGCAGTTCTTC. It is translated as CASSLGTSGSTDEQFF.

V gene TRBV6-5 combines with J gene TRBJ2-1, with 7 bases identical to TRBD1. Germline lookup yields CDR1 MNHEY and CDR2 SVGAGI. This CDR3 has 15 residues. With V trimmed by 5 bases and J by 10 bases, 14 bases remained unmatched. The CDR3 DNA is TGTGCCAGCAGTCCGCGAAGGGGGCCCCAAGGCGAGCAGTTCTTC. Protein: CASSPRRGPQGEQFF.

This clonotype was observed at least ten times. The CDR3 bases are TGTGCCAGCACTTACCGTCTTCAACATGGAAACACCATATATTTT. This encodes CASTYRLQHGNTIYF. The chain joins TRBV12-3 or TRBV12-4 to TRBJ1-3; D ambiguous. V lost 7 bases to trimming and J lost 3 bases, with 16 bases between them. This CDR3 contains 15 residues.

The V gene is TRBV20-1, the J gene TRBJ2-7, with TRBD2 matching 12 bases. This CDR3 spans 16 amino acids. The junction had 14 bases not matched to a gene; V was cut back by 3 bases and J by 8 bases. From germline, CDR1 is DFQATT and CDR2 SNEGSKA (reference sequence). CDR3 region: CSASDSPGLAGNKQYF. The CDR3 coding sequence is TGCAGTGCTAGTGATTCTCCTGGACTAGCGGGAAATAAGCAGTACTTC.

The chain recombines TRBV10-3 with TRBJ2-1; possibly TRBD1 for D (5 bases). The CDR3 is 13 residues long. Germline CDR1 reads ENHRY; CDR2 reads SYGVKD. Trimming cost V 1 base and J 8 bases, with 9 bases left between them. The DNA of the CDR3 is TGTGCCATCAGTGAGTGGCAGGGCGATGAGCAGTTCTTC. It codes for CAISEWQGDEQFF.

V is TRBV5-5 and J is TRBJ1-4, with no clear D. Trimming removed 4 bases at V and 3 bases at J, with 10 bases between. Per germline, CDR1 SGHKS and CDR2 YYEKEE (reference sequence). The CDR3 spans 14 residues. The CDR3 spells CASSPTPANEKLFF. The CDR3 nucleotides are TGTGCCAGCAGCCCCACACCGGCTAATGAAAAACTGTTTTTT.

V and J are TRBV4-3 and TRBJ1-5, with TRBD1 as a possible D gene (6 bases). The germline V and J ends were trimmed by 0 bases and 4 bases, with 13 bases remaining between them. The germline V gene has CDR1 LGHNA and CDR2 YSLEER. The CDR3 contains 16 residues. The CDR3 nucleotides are TGCGCCAGCAGCCAAGATAACGGACAGAGGAATCAGCCCCAGCATTTT. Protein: CASSQDNGQRNQPQHF.